These 25 T cell receptor beta chains originate from one sample sequenced in a study of cytomegalovirus exposure and HLA in healthy donors. Profiled with immunoSEQ multiplex PCR; TCRdb holds only in-frame clones, not every one. The sample has tens of thousands of clones, about 97% seen once. The sample was PBMCs. The receptors originated from a young woman in good health and CMV-seropositive.

The chain recombines TRBV9 with TRBJ1-2; D remains unclear. The germline V gene has CDR1 SGDLS and CDR2 YYNGEE. There are 12 residues in the CDR3. Trimming took off 9 bases at V and 8 bases at J, with 17 bases between the two ends. This CDR3 reads CATGGGSRGYTF. CDR3 sequence (DNA): TGTGCCACCGGAGGTGGGAGTCGGGGCTACACCTTC.

This chain joins TRBV6-5 and TRBJ1-2; D is ambiguous. The germline gives CDR1 MNHEY, CDR2 SVGAGI. The CDR3 has 15 residues. The V and J ends lost 2 bases and 4 bases respectively, with 14 bases between them. CDR3: CASSYRREVSYGYTF. Written as DNA, the CDR3 is TGTGCCAGCAGTTACCGTCGAGAGGTCAGCTATGGCTACACCTTC.

V gene TRBV7-2 combines with J gene TRBJ2-2; perhaps TRBD2 as D (6 bases). The CDR3 spans 15 residues. Germline V gene sequence: CDR1 SGHTA, CDR2 FQGNSA. Trimming cost V 5 bases and J 3 bases, with 13 bases left between them. CDR3 sequence: CASSKRDSYTGELFF. In DNA form, the CDR3 reads TGTGCCAGCAGCAAAAGGGACTCTTACACCGGGGAGCTGTTTTTT.

This chain uses TRBV7-3 with TRBJ2-3, with TRBD2 identical over 7 bases. CDR3 size: 16 residues. Looked up from germline, CDR1 is SGHTA and CDR2 is FQGTGA. After removal of 2 bases from V and 3 bases from J, the junction contained 8 bases not matched to a gene. Written as DNA, the CDR3 is TGTGCCAGCAGCTTAGATCCGGGAGCGGGGACAGATACGCAGTATTTT. Translation gives CASSLDPGAGTDTQYF.

The chain recombines TRBV9 with TRBJ2-1; possible D gene TRBD2, 6 bases. This CDR3 is built from 18 residues. Trimming removed 0 bases at V and 5 bases at J, with 21 bases between. Germline V CDR1 and CDR2: SGDLS, YYNGEE. The CDR3, as DNA: TGTGCCAGCAGCGTAGCTACGGGTAAGAGGGAGGCGGACAATGAGCAGTTCTTC. Protein sequence: CASSVATGKREADNEQFF.

This chain connects TRBV10-3 to TRBJ2-7, with 7 nucleotides matching TRBD2. From germline, CDR1 is ENHRY and CDR2 SYGVKD. J gave up 7 bases and V 4 bases, and 4 bases lay outside the gene matches. The CDR3 has 12 amino acids. CDR3 DNA: TGTGCCATCAGTGGTCGGGGGGAGGAGCAGTACTTC. This translates into CAISGRGEEQYF.

This chain uses TRBV4-1 with TRBJ2-7; TRBD2 is a possible D gene (6 bases). CDR1 is MGHRA and CDR2 is YSYEKL in the germline V gene. V lost 0 bases and J 0 bases, leaving 9 bases between the germline ends. This CDR3 contains 15 residues. CDR3 sequence (DNA): TGCGCCAGCAGCCAAGAGGGACTGGGCTCCTACGAGCAGTACTTC. Translated, it gives CASSQEGLGSYEQYF.

The V and J genes are TRBV27 and TRBJ2-1; 8 bases match TRBD2. Germline loops: CDR1 MNHEY, CDR2 SMNVEV (reference sequence). The CDR3 loop spans 16 amino acids. Trimming cost V 5 bases and J 6 bases; bases outside gene matches: 12. The CDR3 DNA reads as TGTGCCAGCAGTCCAACCCCCGGACTAGCAGTCAATGAGCAGTTCTTC. The encoded protein is CASSPTPGLAVNEQFF.

This chain links TRBV25-1 with TRBJ1-1; D remains unclear. Per the germline V gene, CDR1 is MGHDK and CDR2 is SYGVNS. Between the trimmed V and J ends, which lost 5 bases and 5 bases, there was a span of 9 bases. The CDR3 length is 12 residues. The DNA of the CDR3 is TGTGCCAGCAGTAACGGGTGGACTGAAGCTTTCTTT. This codes for CASSNGWTEAFF.

The V and J genes are TRBV29-1 and TRBJ2-3; 10 bases map to TRBD2. The CDR3 runs 17 residues. J was trimmed by 3 bases and V by 7 bases; bases with no gene match: 16. Germline V lookup: CDR1 SQVTM, CDR2 ANQGSEA. The CDR3 sequence: CSAEGLAGALWTDTQYF. The CDR3 nucleotides read TGCAGCGCCGAGGGGCTAGCGGGAGCTCTGTGGACAGATACGCAGTATTTT.

The V call is TRBV27, the J call TRBJ2-5; D may be TRBD1 (6 bases). Trimming stripped 2 bases from V and 5 bases from J, with 9 bases between. The CDR3 consists of 13 residues. CDR1 is MNHEY, CDR2 SMNVEV, per germline (reference sequence). The CDR3, as DNA: TGTGCCAGCAGTTTAAACAGGGTGGAGACCCAGTACTTC. This sequence encodes CASSLNRVETQYF.

This sequence joins TRBV6-6 and TRBJ2-7; TRBD2 matches 9 bases. The germline gives CDR1 MNHNY, CDR2 SVGAGI (reference sequence). The V gene end was trimmed by 0 bases and the J gene end by 2 bases; junction bases not matched to a gene: 2. The CDR3 loop spans 15 amino acids. Here the CDR3 reads CASSYSTSGAYEQYF. The CDR3, as DNA: TGTGCCAGCAGTTACTCGACTAGCGGCGCCTACGAGCAGTACTTC.

The chain combines TRBV11-1 with TRBJ1-1; D ambiguous. The CDR3 is made up of 13 amino acids. The germline CDR1 and CDR2 sequences are SGHAT and FQDESV (reference sequence). V dropped 3 bases and J dropped 0 bases, with 5 bases sitting between them. Written as DNA, the CDR3 is TGTGCCAGCAGCTTGAGGGTGAACACTGAAGCTTTCTTT. The encoded protein is CASSLRVNTEAFF. The full variable domain, rest sourced from reference TRBV11-1 and TRBJ1-1, is EAEVAQSPRYKITEKSQAVAFWCDPISGHATLYWYRQILGQGPELLVQFQDESVVDDSQLPKDRFSAERLKGVDSTLKIQPAELGDSAMYLCASSLRVNTEAFFGQGTRLTVV.

This clone was seen only once. CDR3 DNA: TGTGCCAGCAGCTTAGGCCCGACTCGCTCCTACAATGAGCAGTTCTTC. It specifies CASSLGPTRSYNEQFF. The chain combines TRBV7-6 with TRBJ2-1; no clear D. The germline V and J ends were trimmed by 1 base and 0 bases, with 10 bases remaining between them. The CDR3 has 16 amino acids. The germline gives CDR1 SGHVS, CDR2 FNYEAQ. The full variable domain, in which reference TRBV7-6 and TRBJ2-1 provide the parts outside the CDR3, is GAGVSQSPRYKVTKRGQDVALRCDPISGHVSLYWYRQALGQGPEFLTYFNYEAQQDKSGLPNDRFSAERPEGSISTLTIQRTEQRDSAMYRCASSLGPTRSYNEQFFGPGTRLTVL.

The chain uses TRBV5-6 and TRBJ2-1, with 11 bases lining up with TRBD2. V trimming: 4 bases; J trimming: 2 bases; junction bases outside the gene matches: 2. This CDR3 is 15 amino acids long. Germline V gene data show CDR1 as SGHDT and CDR2 as YYEEEE. The CDR3 DNA reads TGTGCCAGCAGCAATAGCGGGAGGGCCTACAATGAGCAGTTCTTC. Translating gives CASSNSGRAYNEQFF.

The CDR3 region is CASTFTGTSGTSTDTQYF. DNA for the CDR3: TGTGCCAGCACCTTCACCGGGACTAGCGGAACTAGCACAGATACGCAGTATTTT. The chain carries TRBV5-6 and TRBJ2-3; 11 bases fit TRBD2. The CDR3 sequence is 18 residues long. The germline CDR1 and CDR2 sequences are SGHDT and YYEEEE. V lost 6 bases, J lost 0 bases, and 12 bases stayed unmatched.

The chain recombines TRBV9 with TRBJ2-5; 8 bases align to TRBD2. Trimming took 4 bases from V and 9 from J; bases not matched to a gene: 8. CDR1 SGDLS and CDR2 YYNGEE come from the germline V gene. The CDR3 totals 13 residues. The CDR3 DNA sequence: TGTGCCAGCAGCCTCGAGGCTAGCGGGCCCCAGTACTTC. Translation gives CASSLEASGPQYF. Drawing the rest from reference TRBV9 and TRBJ2-5, the complete variable domain is DSGVTQTPKHLITATGQRVTLRCSPRSGDLSVYWYQQSLDQGLQFLIQYYNGEERAKGNILERFSAQQFPDLHSELNLSSLELGDSALYFCASSLEASGPQYFGPGTRLLVL.

This chain joins TRBV4-2 and TRBJ2-4; TRBD2 agrees at 7 bases. This CDR3 contains 20 residues. Germline values: CDR1 LGHNA, CDR2 YNFKEQ. Trimming cost V 0 bases and J 6 bases; bases outside gene matches: 20. In DNA, the CDR3 is TGTGCCAGCAGCCAAGATAATGTAGGGAGTGAAAGCGGGACCAGAAACATTCAGTACTTC. Translated: CASSQDNVGSESGTRNIQYF.

The J gene is TRBJ1-2, the V gene TRBV5-6; 7 bases are a match to TRBD1. The V and J ends lost 2 bases and 2 bases, in that order; junction bases with no gene match: 6. From germline, CDR1 is SGHDT and CDR2 YYEEEE. The CDR3 has 15 residues. CDR3 nucleotide sequence: TGTGCCAGCAGCTTCGGAGGACAGGAAAACTATGGCTACACCTTC. Translation gives CASSFGGQENYGYTF. Full variable domain (missing parts from reference TRBV5-6 and TRBJ1-2): DAGVTQSPTHLIKTRGQQVTLRCSPKSGHDTVSWYQQALGQGPQFIFQYYEEEERQRGNFPDRFSGHQFPNYSSELNVNALLLGDSALYLCASSFGGQENYGYTFGSGTRLTVV.

The chain is built from TRBV12-5 and TRBJ1-2, with 9 bases aligning to TRBD1. Trimming took 0 bases from V and 1 from J; bases not matched to a gene: 9. CDR1 and CDR2 (germline): LGHNT, FRNRAP. This CDR3 spans 18 amino acids. CDR3 bases: TGTGCTAGTGGTTTGGTAACCGGGACAGGGACTCTTAACTATGGCTACACCTTC. Translating it yields CASGLVTGTGTLNYGYTF.

The chain carries TRBV25-1 and TRBJ2-3; D may be TRBD2 (7 bases). From germline, CDR1 is MGHDK and CDR2 SYGVNS. The CDR3 consists of 15 residues. Trimming pared 6 bases from V and 2 bases from J, leaving 15 bases between. The CDR3 sequence is CASSWGGSFTDTQYF. CDR3 sequence (DNA): TGTGCCAGCAGCTGGGGGGGCTCTTTCACAGATACGCAGTATTTT.

The sample holds one count of this clone. The rearrangement links TRBV14 to TRBJ2-1, with 8 positions matching TRBD1. The germline CDR1 and CDR2 sequences are SGHDN and FVKESK. The CDR3 covers 16 residues. V lost 1 base, J lost 4 bases, and 6 bases stayed unmatched. As DNA, the CDR3 is TGTGCCAGCAGCCAAGTAACAGGGGGGCCTTACAATGAGCAGTTCTTC. Translation gives CASSQVTGGPYNEQFF.

The J gene is TRBJ2-1, the V gene TRBV25-1, with 9 bases matching TRBD2. Germline CDR1 MGHDK, CDR2 SYGVNS. This CDR3 comprises 15 residues. With 4 bases clipped from V and 7 bases from J, the junction kept 8 bases outside the gene matches. The CDR3 bases are TGTGCCAGCAGTGTCGGCGGGAGGGCCTGGAATGAGCAGTTCTTC. It specifies CASSVGGRAWNEQFF.

V usage is TRBV9 and J usage is TRBJ1-1; D remains ambiguous. This CDR3 has 14 residues. CDR1 and CDR2 from the germline V gene are SGDLS and YYNGEE. Trimming took off 0 bases at V and 1 base at J, with 7 bases between the two ends. The CDR3, as DNA: TGTGCCAGCAGCGTAGTGGGAGAGAACACTGAAGCTTTCTTT. Protein sequence: CASSVVGENTEAFF.

The rearrangement uses TRBV6-4 and TRBJ2-1, with 11 bases fitting TRBD2. Germline CDR1 MRHNA, CDR2 SNTAGT. This CDR3 contains 16 residues. V trimming: 5 bases; J trimming: 2 bases; junction bases outside the gene matches: 5. CDR3 in DNA: TGTGCCAGCAGTCCGTCTAGCGGGGGGACCTACAATGAGCAGTTCTTC. Its protein is CASSPSSGGTYNEQFF.